This T cell receptor (beta chain) is from a study of blood T cell repertoires in COVID-19. The CDR3 is made up of 14 amino acids. Germline V gene lookup returns CDR1 GTSNPN and CDR2 SVGIG (reference sequence). V trimming: 1 base; J trimming: 6 bases; junction bases outside the gene matches: 5. Among Cohort 3 donors, those recovered had two negative PCRs, clearance, or symptom resolution. Source study methods: Amplification of reference gene primers was used by the study to estimate nucleated cell counts. Here immunoSEQ multiplex PCR was the method, and the copy in TCRdb shows in-frame clones only, minus some. The DNA gave D and trimming, while V, J and clone size come from that table. The table records fewer than 350,000 clones, 75% to 90% of them present only once.

This receptor was obtained from a woman aged 40 to 50 who had recovered from COVID-19. The V gene is TRBV30, the J gene TRBJ1-5; 8 bases agree with TRBD1. Sequencing was carried out using PBMCs or T cells enriched from blood (not recorded which). The CDR3 DNA sequence: TGTGCCTGGAGTGCTCCAGGGGGCGGTCAGCCCCAGCATTTT. This encodes CAWSAPGGGQPQHF.